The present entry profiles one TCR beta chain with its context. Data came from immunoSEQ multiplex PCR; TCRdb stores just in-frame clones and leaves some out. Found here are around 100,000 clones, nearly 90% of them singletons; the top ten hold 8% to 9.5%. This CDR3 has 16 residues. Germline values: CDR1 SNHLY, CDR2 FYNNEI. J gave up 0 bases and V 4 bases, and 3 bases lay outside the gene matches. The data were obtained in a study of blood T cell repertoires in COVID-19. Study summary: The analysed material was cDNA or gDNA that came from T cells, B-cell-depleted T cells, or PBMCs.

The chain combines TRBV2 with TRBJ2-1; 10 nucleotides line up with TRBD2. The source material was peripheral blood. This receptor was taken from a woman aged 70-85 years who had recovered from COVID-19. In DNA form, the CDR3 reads TGTGCCAGCAGTGCCTCTAGCGGGGGCTCCTACAATGAGCAGTTCTTC. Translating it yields CASSASSGGSYNEQFF.